The 8 T cell receptor beta chains reported below all come from one sample, sequenced in a study of Ad26.COV2.S vaccination and SARS-CoV-2 variants listed by TCRdb under 2021. The treatment or condition label corresponds to: 15 to 20 received Ad26.COV2.S at low or high dose, single or two shots; 5 received placebo; per-sample allocation not given. Repertoires of vaccine and placebo recipients were sequenced from samples taken on day 63 after the first injection. The method behind the library was the immunoSEQ multiplex PCR assay. TCRdb obtained this table from immuneACCESS and retained in-frame rearrangements with V and J assigned. These tables miss some clones; where compared with another copy, unresolved V genes account for less than half of the shortfall, and the remainder is unexplained. The sample records 430,000 or so clones, over 75% of which are singletons. The top ten hold 10% to 15% of the sample.

The sequencing here drew on peripheral blood, taken in a trial of Ad26.COV2.S vaccine versus placebo. These receptors originate from a person aged 18-65 years who received the Ad26.COV2.S COVID-19 vaccine or a placebo.

This chain joins TRBV18 and TRBJ2-1; 10 bases fit TRBD2. The V segment lost 6 bases and the J segment 7 bases; nucleotides outside the gene matches: 9. This CDR3 contains 15 residues. CDR1 is KGHSH and CDR2 is LQKENI in the germline V gene. CDR3 amino acids: CASSTDSSGGNEQFF. The CDR3 bases are TGTGCCAGCTCCACAGACTCTAGCGGGGGAAATGAGCAGTTCTTC. Based on the CDR3 plus reference TRBV18 and TRBJ2-1, the full variable domain is NAGVMQNPRHLVRRRGQEARLRCSPMKGHSHVYWYRQLPEEGLKFMVYLQKENIIDESGMPKERFSAEFPKEGPSILRIQQVVRGDSAAYFCASSTDSSGGNEQFFGPGTRLTVL.

V is TRBV5-1 and J is TRBJ1-1, with D perhaps TRBD1 (6 bases). Germline CDR1 SGHRS, CDR2 YFSETQ. This CDR3 is built from 15 residues. Trimming stripped 4 bases from V and 5 bases from J, with 18 bases between. DNA of the CDR3: TGCGCCAGCAGCCACCAGACAGGATCGAGGACTGAAGCTTTCTTT. Its translation: CASSHQTGSRTEAFF.

This chain joins TRBV18 and TRBJ1-2; the D is unclear. Trimming left V 3 bases short and J 6 bases short, with 14 bases between. CDR3 length equals 14 residues. The germline V gene encodes CDR1 KGHSH and CDR2 LQKENI. CDR3 amino acids: CASSPTETSNGYTF. For the CDR3, the DNA is TGTGCCAGCTCACCCACAGAGACGTCTAATGGCTACACCTTC.

This chain joins TRBV30 and TRBJ2-2; TRBD1 is a possible D gene (5 bases). V was clipped by 2 bases and J by 0 bases, with 16 bases between them. CDR1 is GTSNPN, CDR2 SVGIG, per germline (reference sequence). The CDR3 runs to 17 residues. The CDR3 protein is CAWSLIETETNTGELFF. The CDR3 nucleotides read TGTGCCTGGAGTTTAATAGAGACAGAGACGAACACCGGGGAGCTGTTTTTT.

The count of this clone is one. The chain combines TRBV7-2 with TRBJ2-3; the D is unclear. The CDR3 contains 16 residues. The germline gives CDR1 SGHTA, CDR2 FQGNSA. The V and J ends lost 3 bases and 2 bases respectively, with 15 bases between them. CDR3 coding DNA: TGTGCCAGCAGCTTCAAAGGGTCCCCCCCCACAGATACGCAGTATTTT. Translated, it gives CASSFKGSPPTDTQYF.

This clone was recorded once. This chain connects TRBV4-3 to TRBJ2-1; D not certain. Germline V lookup: CDR1 LGHNA, CDR2 YSLEER. This CDR3 comprises 15 residues. Deletions cut 0 bases from V and 4 bases from J, with 10 bases between. CDR3 DNA sequence: TGCGCCAGCAGCCAAGATCGGCCGACATACAATGAGCAGTTCTTC. Translated: CASSQDRPTYNEQFF.

The chain couples TRBV21-1 to TRBJ2-7; the table assigns TRBD1, which was not confirmed against the DNA. TRBV21-1 is a documented pseudogene. The CDR3 consists of 15 residues. The CDR3 nucleotides are TGTGCCAGCAGGCCTCCGGGACAGAGCTCCTACGAGCAGTACTTC. It yields the protein CASRPPGQSSYEQYF.

The chain employs TRBV12-3 or TRBV12-4 and TRBJ2-3, with D perhaps TRBD1 or TRBD2 (6 bases each). CDR3 size: 13 residues. Trimming left V 3 bases short and J 6 bases short, with 10 bases between. The DNA of the CDR3 is TGTGCCAGCAGTTTCCGAGGGGGGGATACGCAGTATTTT. This codes for CASSFRGGDTQYF.